Included here is one T cell receptor (beta chain) sequence, with context. Its matching antigen is unknown. The data belong to a study of T cell responses to AZD1222 COVID-19 vaccine. At the level of the study: Analysis merged second doses at about 4 or about 12 weeks. Study-level findings and limits: Epitopes outside B.1.351 and B.1.1.7 mutated regions reportedly drew nearly half of spike TCRs. The donors showed a predominance of white British ancestry and of females, with possible underestimation of clonal diversity.

The CDR3 length is 12 residues. V lost 1 base and J 6 bases, leaving 4 bases between the germline ends. CDR1 MDHEN and CDR2 SYDVKM come from the germline V gene. The table came from immunoSEQ multiplex PCR; TCRdb's copy has only in-frame clones and leaves some out. Among some 86,000 clones listed, 92% were seen once. The source is an adult in good health. The chain employs TRBV28 and TRBJ1-5; D is uncertain. The sample in question was peripheral blood, obtained on day 0 of AZD1222 vaccination. The CDR3 protein is CASSLSGQPQHF. The CDR3 DNA sequence: TGTGCCAGCAGTTTATCTGGTCAGCCCCAGCATTTT.